Below are 30 T cell receptor beta chains sequenced from a single sample in a study of T cells in Graves' hyperthyroidism and ophthalmopathy (dated by TCRdb to about 2019). The library was made by multiplex PCR. Instrument used: Illumina HiSeq 2000. The TCR beta CDR3 regions were amplified from RNA transcripts. The TCR CDR3 was subjected to a first round of RT-PCR using the HTBI primer set and the Qiagen OneStep RT-PCR kit. The public reads were reprocessed in TCRdb via fastp at Q25 and MiXCR, keeping in-frame beta chains. CDR3 protein sequences are deduplicated, and each keeps its most common genes and DNA. The table for this sample lists hundreds of thousands of distinct CDR3 sequences; approximately 20% of them were counted only once. Around 62% of the sample is held by the ten biggest clonotypes. Sequenced sample: blood. The receptors were sampled from a man aged 30 to 39 with Graves' ophthalmopathy.

This clonotype has a count of ten or more. The chain has TRBV24-1 and TRBJ2-1; 8 bases are a match to TRBD1. The CDR3 totals 15 residues. The trim removed 4 bases at V and 8 bases at J, leaving 9 bases unmatched. CDR1 and CDR2 (germline): KGHDR, SFDVKD. As DNA, the CDR3 is TGTGCCACCAGTGAGAGGGACAGGAGGAACGATGAGCAGTTCTTC. Translation: CATSERDRRNDEQFF.

This clonotype was detected many times. The J gene is TRBJ1-5, the V gene TRBV5-1; D ambiguous. Deletions cut 0 bases from V and 7 bases from J, with 14 bases between. The V gene's germline CDR1 is SGHRS and CDR2 YFSETQ. The CDR3 covers 15 residues. CDR3 DNA sequence: TGCGCCAGCAGCTTGGATACTATGCCTGGGCAGCCCCAGCATTTT. Its translation: CASSLDTMPGQPQHF.

This clonotype was seen only a few times. V gene TRBV2 combines with J gene TRBJ2-3; 12 bases are shared with TRBD2. The CDR3 extends over 16 amino acids. Germline CDR1 reads SNHLY; CDR2 reads FYNNEI. V trimming: 6 bases; J trimming: 3 bases; junction bases outside the gene matches: 7. The CDR3 loop reads CASSDRTSGETDTQYF. The CDR3 DNA reads as TGTGCCAGCAGCGATAGGACTAGCGGGGAAACAGATACGCAGTATTTT.

The chain employs TRBV7-2 and TRBJ1-3; the D is unclear. The CDR3 spans 15 residues. Trimming stripped 4 bases from V and 5 bases from J, with 15 bases between. Germline V lookup: CDR1 SGHTA, CDR2 FQGNSA. The CDR3 DNA follows: TGTGCCAGCAGCTGGCGTGAGGTTGGCAGAAACACCATATATTTT. Encoded protein: CASSWREVGRNTIYF.

V usage is TRBV6-9 and J usage is TRBJ2-7; TRBD1 matches at 10 bases. With V trimmed by 3 bases and J by 5 bases, 10 bases remained unmatched. Germline V gives CDR1 MNHGY, CDR2 SVAAGI. The CDR3 is 16 residues long. The CDR3 DNA is TGTGCCAGCAGTTACACCGGGGACAGGGGAGGCAACGAGCAGTACTTC. Amino acid sequence: CASSYTGDRGGNEQYF.

This clonotype was detected only a few times. The rearrangement joins TRBV20-1 to TRBJ2-1, with D unclear. V was shortened by 5 bases and J by 4 bases, with 18 bases between the two germline ends. The CDR3 totals 15 residues. Germline assignment: CDR1 DFQATT and CDR2 SNEGSKA (reference sequence). The DNA for the CDR3 is TGCAGTGCTCCCCCCGTAACTATCGGGTACAATGAGCAGTTCTTC. Protein sequence: CSAPPVTIGYNEQFF.

The chain employs TRBV6-5 and TRBJ2-3, with D possibly being TRBD2 (5 bases). Germline V gene lookup returns CDR1 MNHEY and CDR2 SVGAGI. The germline V and J ends were trimmed by 2 bases and 2 bases, with 14 bases remaining between them. The CDR3 totals 16 residues. The CDR3 bases are TGTGCCAGCAGTTACCTCGGACTTGGTAACACAGATACGCAGTATTTT. Amino acid sequence: CASSYLGLGNTDTQYF.

In this sample, this clonotype turned up many times. The chain joins TRBV2 to TRBJ1-5; D may be TRBD1 (5 bases). Trimming removed 10 bases from V and 7 bases from J, with 23 bases in between. The CDR3 covers 15 residues. Looked up from germline, CDR1 is SNHLY and CDR2 is FYNNEI. CDR3 region: CATSAGTSTTQPQHF. The DNA for the CDR3 is TGTGCCACGTCTGCCGGGACGTCTACTACCCAGCCCCAGCATTTT.

The sample holds many counts of this clonotype. The chain recombines TRBV11-3 with TRBJ1-1, with no clear D. The germline V gene encodes CDR1 SGHNT and CDR2 YENEEA. The V end lost 4 bases, the J end lost 8 bases, and 11 bases lay between the germline ends. The CDR3 contains 12 residues. CDR3 sequence: CASSSRRREAFF. As DNA, the CDR3 is TGTGCCAGCAGCTCCAGACGGCGCGAAGCTTTCTTT.

This clonotype was seen many times. V gene TRBV11-2 combines with J gene TRBJ2-2; 7 nucleotides match TRBD1. Germline lookup yields CDR1 SGHAT and CDR2 FQNNGV. J lost 4 bases, V lost 5 bases, and 7 bases had no gene match. This CDR3 comprises 15 residues. The CDR3 DNA follows: TGTGCCAGCAGCGAACAGGGGTGGGGCACCGGGGAGCTGTTTTTT. Residues: CASSEQGWGTGELFF.

The rearrangement uses TRBV19 and TRBJ2-6; D might be TRBD1 (5 bases). V was pared by 6 bases and J by 0 bases, with 12 bases between. CDR3 size: 16 residues. The V gene's germline CDR1 is LNHDA and CDR2 SQIVND (reference sequence). This CDR3 is CASRTGRISGANVLTF. CDR3 sequence (DNA): TGTGCCAGTAGAACAGGAAGGATCTCTGGGGCCAACGTCCTGACTTTC.

This clonotype was seen a few times. CDR3 residues: CASSQGQLLMNTGELFF. The CDR3 DNA follows: TGCGCCAGCAGCCAAGGGCAACTCCTAATGAACACCGGGGAGCTGTTTTTT. The chain combines TRBV4-1 with TRBJ2-2; D gene ambiguous. Per germline, CDR1 MGHRA and CDR2 YSYEKL. V was shortened by 1 base and J by 1 base, with 13 bases between the two germline ends. The CDR3 is 17 residues long.

This clonotype has more than one count but fewer than ten. V usage is TRBV7-3 and J usage is TRBJ2-1, with TRBD1 matching over 10 bases. The CDR3 length is 16 residues. J gave up 1 base and V 3 bases, and 3 bases lay outside the gene matches. CDR1 SGHTA and CDR2 FQGTGA come from the germline V gene. The CDR3 nucleotides read TGTGCCAGCAGCTTGACAGGGGGCATGTCCTACAATGAGCAGTTCTTC. Encoded protein: CASSLTGGMSYNEQFF.

The chain uses TRBV7-9 and TRBJ2-7, with TRBD2 as a possible D gene (5 bases). V lost 1 base to trimming and J lost 5 bases, with 21 bases between them. This CDR3 region has 17 residues. Germline V gene data show CDR1 as SEHNR and CDR2 as FQNEAQ (reference sequence). For the CDR3, the DNA is TGTGCCAGCAGCTTAGTGGGAGTATGGTCGGAGTGGAACGAGCAGTACTTC. It specifies CASSLVGVWSEWNEQYF.

J is TRBJ1-3 and V is TRBV6-5; D ambiguous. This CDR3 spans 16 amino acids. Trimming shortened V by 2 bases and J by 0 bases, and 11 bases separated the two germline ends. CDR1 and CDR2 from the germline V gene are MNHEY and SVGAGI. CDR3 sequence reads: CASSYRPETSGNTIYF. The CDR3 DNA sequence: TGTGCCAGCAGTTACCGCCCGGAGACCTCTGGAAACACCATATATTTT.

The chain links TRBV18 to TRBJ2-3, with 7 bases identical to TRBD1. In germline, CDR1 is KGHSH, CDR2 LQKENI. The ends lost 3 bases at V and 2 bases at J; junction bases unmatched: 5. This CDR3 is built from 15 residues. This chain's CDR3 is CASSPGTANTDTQYF. The CDR3 DNA sequence: TGTGCCAGCTCACCGGGGACAGCCAACACAGATACGCAGTATTTT.

V gene TRBV28 combines with J gene TRBJ1-1, with D possibly TRBD1 on 5 matching bases. The CDR3 is 13 amino acids. From germline, CDR1 is MDHEN and CDR2 SYDVKM. V shed 2 bases and J shed 7 bases, with 11 bases lying between them. In DNA, the CDR3 is TGTGCCAGCAGTTTACCCCGGACAAGTGAAGCTTTCTTT. As protein: CASSLPRTSEAFF.

In this sample, this clonotype turned up a few times. The gene calls are TRBV29-1 and TRBJ1-4; D is perhaps TRBD1 (5 bases). V dropped 0 bases and J dropped 0 bases, with 8 bases sitting between them. This CDR3 is 15 amino acids long. CDR1 and CDR2 from the germline V gene are SQVTM and ANQGSEA. For the CDR3, the DNA is TGCAGCGTTGAAGATTTGGACACAACTAATGAAAAACTGTTTTTT. Its protein is CSVEDLDTTNEKLFF.

This clonotype was found many times. The V and J genes are TRBV11-2 and TRBJ2-7; 7 bases line up with TRBD1. Per the germline V gene, CDR1 is SGHAT and CDR2 is FQNNGV. V was clipped by 4 bases and J by 2 bases; unmatched bases: 14. The CDR3 length is 17 residues. Here the CDR3 DNA reads TGTGCCAGCAGCTCCCAGGACACAGGGGAAATAGCCTACGAGCAGTACTTC. It yields the protein CASSSQDTGEIAYEQYF.

The chain joins TRBV6-1 to TRBJ2-1; TRBD1 aligns across 8 bases. V was pared by 6 bases and J by 7 bases, with 8 bases of the junction left unmatched. The germline CDR1 and CDR2 sequences are MNHNS and SASEGT. CDR3 length: 14 residues. The CDR3 here is CASRPRQGWNEQFF. The CDR3 DNA follows: TGTGCCAGCAGACCAAGACAGGGGTGGAATGAGCAGTTCTTC.

At least ten counts were recorded for this clonotype. J is TRBJ1-1 and V is TRBV5-1; 7 bases agree with TRBD1. Trimming took 0 bases from V and 3 from J; bases not matched to a gene: 8. There are 16 residues in the CDR3. In germline, CDR1 is SGHRS, CDR2 YFSETQ. The CDR3 region is CASSLGDRVRHTEAFF. The CDR3 nucleotides read TGCGCCAGCAGCTTGGGCGACAGGGTGAGGCACACTGAAGCTTTCTTT.

This clonotype came up a few times. The chain recombines TRBV7-8 with TRBJ2-2; D is perhaps TRBD2 (5 bases). Germline V gene data show CDR1 as SGHVS and CDR2 as FQNEAQ. CDR3 length equals 15 residues. Deletions cut 8 bases from V and 2 bases from J, with 15 bases between. In DNA form, the CDR3 reads TGTGCCAGCCGAAGATCCCGGGGAAACACCGGGGAGCTGTTTTTT. Protein product: CASRRSRGNTGELFF.

This clonotype turned up a few times. The V call is TRBV6-5, the J call TRBJ1-2; D possibly corresponds to TRBD1 (6 bases). The CDR3 extends over 15 amino acids. Per germline, CDR1 MNHEY and CDR2 SVGAGI. Trimming took off 0 bases at V and 4 bases at J, with 12 bases between the two ends. CDR3 coding DNA: TGTGCCAGCAGTTACTCGATACAGGGTCTCTATGGCTACACCTTC. It specifies CASSYSIQGLYGYTF.

At least ten counts were recorded for this clonotype. The chain uses TRBV11-1 and TRBJ2-7; tentatively, D is TRBD1 (5 bases). V lost 3 bases, J lost 3 bases, and 12 bases lay in between. The CDR3 runs 14 residues. The germline V gene has CDR1 SGHAT and CDR2 FQDESV (reference sequence). The CDR3 loop reads CASSLVGQGYEQYF. CDR3 in DNA: TGTGCCAGCAGCTTGGTCGGGCAGGGCTACGAGCAGTACTTC.

This clonotype is labeled large. The rearrangement joins TRBV5-1 to TRBJ2-1; perhaps TRBD1 as D (5 bases). The germline V gene encodes CDR1 SGHRS and CDR2 YFSETQ. The CDR3 consists of 16 residues. The ends were cut back, 0 bases at V and 6 bases at J, with 16 bases in the middle. CDR3 protein: CASSLEQTVRTNEQFF. In DNA, the CDR3 is TGCGCCAGCAGCTTGGAACAGACAGTTCGGACCAATGAGCAGTTCTTC. The variable domain in full, completed from reference TRBV5-1 and TRBJ2-1, reads KAGVTQTPRYLIKTRGQQVTLSCSPISGHRSVSWYQQTPGQGLQFLFEYFSETQRNKGNFPGRFSGRQFSNSRSEMNVSTLELGDSALYLCASSLEQTVRTNEQFFGPGTRLTVL.

Turning to this clonotype: In this CDR3 the conserved last residue, phenylalanine or tryptophan, is missing, so a read error is likely. The chain is built from TRBV19 and TRBJ1-2; 7 bases are a match to TRBD1. Losses at the gene ends were 4 bases for V and 8 bases for J; bases not matched to a gene: 13. The CDR3 loop spans 15 amino acids. CDR1 LNHDA and CDR2 SQIVND come from the germline V gene (reference sequence). CDR3 residues: CASSTQGQVERGYTL. As DNA, the CDR3 is TGTGCCAGTAGTACGCAAGGACAGGTCGAAAGGGGCTACACCCTC.

The chain employs TRBV4-1 and TRBJ2-3; tentatively, D is TRBD2 (5 bases). The V and J ends lost 1 base and 7 bases respectively, with 6 bases between them. CDR3 size: 12 residues. Germline-derived CDR1 and CDR2 are MGHRA and YSYEKL. The CDR3 sequence: CASSQGGNTQYF. DNA of the CDR3: TGCGCCAGCAGCCAAGGAGGGAATACGCAGTATTTT.

This clonotype was found a few times. J is TRBJ2-1 and V is TRBV29-1; D is perhaps TRBD2 (6 bases). Germline V lookup: CDR1 SQVTM, CDR2 ANQGSEA. V was pared by 6 bases and J by 4 bases, with 16 bases between. The CDR3 length is 14 residues. CDR3 nucleotides: TGCAGCGTGTTATATAGCGGAGTTTACAATGAGCAGTTCTTC. The encoded protein is CSVLYSGVYNEQFF.

The chain employs TRBV28 and TRBJ2-2; D not resolved. Germline CDR1 MDHEN, CDR2 SYDVKM. Trimming took off 6 bases at V and 3 bases at J, with 5 bases between the two ends. The CDR3 contains 12 residues. The CDR3 nucleotides are TGTGCCAGCAGACGAGACACCGGGGAGCTGTTTTTT. Protein product: CASRRDTGELFF. Using reference TRBV28 and TRBJ2-2 for the parts outside the CDR3, the full variable domain is DVKVTQSSRYLVKRTGEKVFLECVQDMDHENMFWYRQDPGLGLRLIYFSYDVKMKEKGDIPEGYSVSREKKERFSLILESASTNQTSMYLCASRRDTGELFFGEGSRLTVL.

This rearrangement joins TRBV15 to TRBJ2-1; no clear D gene. Germline V gene data show CDR1 as LNHNV and CDR2 as YYDKDF (reference sequence). This CDR3 spans 15 amino acids. V was clipped by 5 bases and J by 0 bases, with 11 bases between them. The CDR3 DNA reads as TGTGCCACCAGCTCGGGTTCCCCCTCCTACAATGAGCAGTTCTTC. This translates into CATSSGSPSYNEQFF.